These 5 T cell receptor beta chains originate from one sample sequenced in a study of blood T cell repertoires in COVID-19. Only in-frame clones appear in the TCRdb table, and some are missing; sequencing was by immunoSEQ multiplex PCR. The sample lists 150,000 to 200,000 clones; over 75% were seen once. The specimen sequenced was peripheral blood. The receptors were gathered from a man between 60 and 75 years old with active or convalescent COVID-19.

The CDR3 sequence: CASSARISGGNTQYF. The CDR3 nucleotides are TGTGCCAGCAGCGCCAGAATTTCAGGGGGCAATACGCAGTATTTT. The chain links TRBV2 to TRBJ2-3; 8 bases map to TRBD1. This CDR3 is 15 amino acids long. The J segment lost 7 bases and the V segment lost 6 bases, leaving 12 bases of the junction unmatched. Germline CDR1 is SNHLY and CDR2 is FYNNEI. Drawing the rest from reference TRBV2 and TRBJ2-3, the complete variable domain is EPEVTQTPSHQVTQMGQEVILRCVPISNHLYFYWYRQILGQKVEFLVSFYNNEISEKSEIFDDQFSVERPDGSNFTLKIRSTKLEDSAMYFCASSARISGGNTQYFGPGTRLTVL.

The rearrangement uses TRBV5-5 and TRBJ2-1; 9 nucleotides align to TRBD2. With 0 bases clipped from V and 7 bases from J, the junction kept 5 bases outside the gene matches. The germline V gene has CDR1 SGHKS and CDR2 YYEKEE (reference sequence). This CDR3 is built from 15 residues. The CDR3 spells CASSLDGTSWNEQFF. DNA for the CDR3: TGTGCCAGCAGCTTGGATGGGACTAGCTGGAATGAGCAGTTCTTC. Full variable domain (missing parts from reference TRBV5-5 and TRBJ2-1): DAGVTQSPTHLIKTRGQQVTLRCSPISGHKSVSWYQQVLGQGPQFIFQYYEKEERGRGNFPDRFSARQFPNYSSELNVNALLLGDSALYLCASSLDGTSWNEQFFGPGTRLTVL.

The CDR3: CASSQSSTNEKLFF. CDR3 sequence (DNA): TGTGCCAGCTCACAGAGTTCAACTAATGAAAAACTGTTTTTT. The chain combines TRBV18 with TRBJ1-4; D is ambiguous. The CDR3 spans 14 residues. Per germline, CDR1 KGHSH and CDR2 LQKENI. The germline V and J ends were trimmed by 4 bases and 0 bases, with 6 bases remaining between them. The full variable domain, its missing parts supplied by reference TRBV18 and TRBJ1-4, is NAGVMQNPRHLVRRRGQEARLRCSPMKGHSHVYWYRQLPEEGLKFMVYLQKENIIDESGMPKERFSAEFPKEGPSILRIQQVVRGDSAAYFCASSQSSTNEKLFFGSGTQLSVL.

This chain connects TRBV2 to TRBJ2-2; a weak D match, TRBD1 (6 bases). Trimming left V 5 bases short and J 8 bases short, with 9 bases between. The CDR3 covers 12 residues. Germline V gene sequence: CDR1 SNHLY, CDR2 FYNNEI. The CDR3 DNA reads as TGTGCCAGCAGTACAGGGCTGGGGGAGCTGTTTTTT. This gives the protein CASSTGLGELFF. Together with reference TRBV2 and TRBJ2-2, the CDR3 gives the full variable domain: EPEVTQTPSHQVTQMGQEVILRCVPISNHLYFYWYRQILGQKVEFLVSFYNNEISEKSEIFDDQFSVERPDGSNFTLKIRSTKLEDSAMYFCASSTGLGELFFGEGSRLTVL.

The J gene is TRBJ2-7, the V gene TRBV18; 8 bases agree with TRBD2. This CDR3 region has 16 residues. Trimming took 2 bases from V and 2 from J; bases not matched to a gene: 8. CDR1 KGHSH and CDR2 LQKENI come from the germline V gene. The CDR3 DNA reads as TGTGCCAGCTCACCAGCCCCGGCGGGAGGTCCCTACGAGCAGTACTTC. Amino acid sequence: CASSPAPAGGPYEQYF.